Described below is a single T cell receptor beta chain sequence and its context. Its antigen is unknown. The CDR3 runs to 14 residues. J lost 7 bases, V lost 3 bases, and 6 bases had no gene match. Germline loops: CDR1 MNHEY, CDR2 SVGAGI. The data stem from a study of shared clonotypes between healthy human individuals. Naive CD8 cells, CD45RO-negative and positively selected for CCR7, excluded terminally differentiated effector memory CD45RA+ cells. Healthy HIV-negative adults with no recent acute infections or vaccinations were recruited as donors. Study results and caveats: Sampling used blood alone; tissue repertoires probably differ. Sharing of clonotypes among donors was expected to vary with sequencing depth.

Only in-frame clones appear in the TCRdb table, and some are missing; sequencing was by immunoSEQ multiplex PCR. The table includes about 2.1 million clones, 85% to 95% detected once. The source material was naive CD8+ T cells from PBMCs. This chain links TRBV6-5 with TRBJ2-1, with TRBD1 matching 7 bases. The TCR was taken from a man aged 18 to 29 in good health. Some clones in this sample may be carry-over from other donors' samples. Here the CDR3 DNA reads TGTGCCAGCAGTTATGACAGGGAACCAAATGAGCAGTTCTTC. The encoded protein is CASSYDREPNEQFF.